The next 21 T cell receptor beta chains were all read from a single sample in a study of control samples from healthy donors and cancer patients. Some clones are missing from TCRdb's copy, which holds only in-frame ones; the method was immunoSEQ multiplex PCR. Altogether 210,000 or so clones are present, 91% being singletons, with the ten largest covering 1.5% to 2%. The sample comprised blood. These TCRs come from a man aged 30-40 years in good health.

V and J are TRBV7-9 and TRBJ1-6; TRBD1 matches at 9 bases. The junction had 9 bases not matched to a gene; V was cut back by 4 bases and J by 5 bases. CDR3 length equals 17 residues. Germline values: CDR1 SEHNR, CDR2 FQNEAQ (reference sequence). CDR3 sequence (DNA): TGTGCCAGCAGCTCCTATTTACAGGGGGCTAATAATTCACCCCTCCACTTT. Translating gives CASSSYLQGANNSPLHF.

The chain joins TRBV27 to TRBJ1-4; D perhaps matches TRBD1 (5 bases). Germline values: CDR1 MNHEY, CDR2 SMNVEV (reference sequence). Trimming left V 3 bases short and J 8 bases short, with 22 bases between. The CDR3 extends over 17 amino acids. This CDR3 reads CASSFRYRSGEGEKLFF. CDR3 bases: TGTGCCAGCAGTTTCCGATACCGGAGCGGTGAGGGGGAAAAACTGTTTTTT.

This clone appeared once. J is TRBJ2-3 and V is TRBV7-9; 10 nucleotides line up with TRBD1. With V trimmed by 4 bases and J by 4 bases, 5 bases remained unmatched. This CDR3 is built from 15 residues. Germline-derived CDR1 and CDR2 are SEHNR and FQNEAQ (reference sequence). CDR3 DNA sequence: TGTGCCAGCAGCTCCCGGGACAGGGGTGCAGATACGCAGTATTTT. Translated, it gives CASSSRDRGADTQYF.

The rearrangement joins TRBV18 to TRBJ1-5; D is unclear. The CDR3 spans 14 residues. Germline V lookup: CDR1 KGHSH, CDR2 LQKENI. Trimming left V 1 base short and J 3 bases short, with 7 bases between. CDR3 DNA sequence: TGTGCCAGCTCACCACAGGGCCACAATCAGCCCCAGCATTTT. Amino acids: CASSPQGHNQPQHF.

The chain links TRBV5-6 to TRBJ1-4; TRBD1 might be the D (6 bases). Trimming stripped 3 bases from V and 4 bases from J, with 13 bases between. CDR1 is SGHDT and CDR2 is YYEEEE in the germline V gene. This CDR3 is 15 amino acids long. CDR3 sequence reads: CASSYRVVGNEKLFF. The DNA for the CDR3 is TGTGCCAGCAGCTACAGGGTAGTGGGTAATGAAAAACTGTTTTTT.

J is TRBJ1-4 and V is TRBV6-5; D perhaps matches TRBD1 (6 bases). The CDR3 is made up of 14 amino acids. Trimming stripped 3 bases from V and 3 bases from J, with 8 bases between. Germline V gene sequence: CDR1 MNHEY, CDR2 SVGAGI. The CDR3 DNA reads TGTGCCAGCAGTTATGGGGGCGCTAATGAAAAACTGTTTTTT. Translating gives CASSYGGANEKLFF.

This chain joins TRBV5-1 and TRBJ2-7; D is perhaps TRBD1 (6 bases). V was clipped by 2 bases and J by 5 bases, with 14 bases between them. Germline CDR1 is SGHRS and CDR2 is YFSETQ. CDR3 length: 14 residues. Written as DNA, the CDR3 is TGCGCCAGCAGCTTAAGGGGGTTTAATAACGAGCAGTACTTC. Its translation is CASSLRGFNNEQYF.

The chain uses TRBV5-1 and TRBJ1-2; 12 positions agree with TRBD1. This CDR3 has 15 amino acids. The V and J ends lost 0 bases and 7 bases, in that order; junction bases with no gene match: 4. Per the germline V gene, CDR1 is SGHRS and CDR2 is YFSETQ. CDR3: CASSLVGTGGLGYTF. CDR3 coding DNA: TGCGCCAGCAGCTTGGTTGGGACAGGGGGCCTTGGCTACACCTTC.

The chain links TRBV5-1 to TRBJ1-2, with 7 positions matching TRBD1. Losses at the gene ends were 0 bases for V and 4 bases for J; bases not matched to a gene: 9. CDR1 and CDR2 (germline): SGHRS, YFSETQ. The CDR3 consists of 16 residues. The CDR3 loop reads CASSLGSGGTAYGYTF. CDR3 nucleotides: TGCGCCAGCAGCTTGGGTAGCGGGGGGACAGCCTATGGCTACACCTTC. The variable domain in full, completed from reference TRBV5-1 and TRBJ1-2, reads KAGVTQTPRYLIKTRGQQVTLSCSPISGHRSVSWYQQTPGQGLQFLFEYFSETQRNKGNFPGRFSGRQFSNSRSEMNVSTLELGDSALYLCASSLGSGGTAYGYTFGSGTRLTVV.

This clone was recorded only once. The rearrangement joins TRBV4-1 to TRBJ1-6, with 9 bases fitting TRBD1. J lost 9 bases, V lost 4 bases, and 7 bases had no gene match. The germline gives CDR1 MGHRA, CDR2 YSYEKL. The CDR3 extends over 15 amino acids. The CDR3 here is CASSLPPGQGSPLHF. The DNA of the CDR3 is TGCGCCAGCAGCCTTCCTCCGGGACAGGGTTCACCCCTCCACTTT.

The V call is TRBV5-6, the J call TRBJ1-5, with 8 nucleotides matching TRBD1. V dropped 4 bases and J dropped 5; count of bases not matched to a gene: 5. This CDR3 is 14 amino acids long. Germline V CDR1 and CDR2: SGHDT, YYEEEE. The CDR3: CASSPGQGHQPQHF. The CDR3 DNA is TGTGCCAGCAGCCCCGGACAGGGTCATCAGCCCCAGCATTTT.

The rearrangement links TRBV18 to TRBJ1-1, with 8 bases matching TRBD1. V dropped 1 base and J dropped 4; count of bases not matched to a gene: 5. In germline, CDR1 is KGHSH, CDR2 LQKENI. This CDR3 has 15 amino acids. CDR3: CASSPHPTGGTEAFF. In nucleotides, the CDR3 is TGTGCCAGCTCACCACACCCCACAGGGGGCACTGAAGCTTTCTTT.

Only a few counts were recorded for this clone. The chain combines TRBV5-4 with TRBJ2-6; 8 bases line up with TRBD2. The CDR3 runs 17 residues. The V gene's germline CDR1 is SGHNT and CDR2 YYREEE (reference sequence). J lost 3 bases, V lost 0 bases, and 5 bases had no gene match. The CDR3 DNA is TGTGCCAGCAGCTTGGTCGGGGGGGCGTATGGGGCCAACGTCCTGACTTTC. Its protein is CASSLVGGAYGANVLTF.

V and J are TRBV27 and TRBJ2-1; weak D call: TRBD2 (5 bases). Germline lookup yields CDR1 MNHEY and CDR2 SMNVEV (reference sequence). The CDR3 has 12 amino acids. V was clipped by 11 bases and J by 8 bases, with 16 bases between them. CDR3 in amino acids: CAAGELVYEQFF. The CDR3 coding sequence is TGTGCCGCTGGGGAACTAGTGTATGAGCAGTTCTTC.

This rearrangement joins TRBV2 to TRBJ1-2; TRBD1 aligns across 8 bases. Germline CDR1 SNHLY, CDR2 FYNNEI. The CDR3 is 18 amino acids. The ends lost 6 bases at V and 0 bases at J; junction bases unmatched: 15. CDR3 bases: TGTGCCAGCAGCGTAAGAGCACAAGGACAGGGAGCTAACTATGGCTACACCTTC. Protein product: CASSVRAQGQGANYGYTF.

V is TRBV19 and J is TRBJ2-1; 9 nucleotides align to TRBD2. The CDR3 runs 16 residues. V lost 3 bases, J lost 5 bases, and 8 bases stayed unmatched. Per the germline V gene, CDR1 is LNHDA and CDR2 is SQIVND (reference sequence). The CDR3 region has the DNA TGTGCCAGTAGTATGAATGGCCTAGCGGGGAACAATGAGCAGTTCTTC. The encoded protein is CASSMNGLAGNNEQFF.

The CDR3 bases are TGTGCTAGTGGTTTGGTAATTGCCAGGGATGAGCAGTTCTTC. Translating it yields CASGLVIARDEQFF. This chain connects TRBV12-5 to TRBJ2-1; possible D gene TRBD1, 5 bases. Trimming removed 0 bases from V and 8 bases from J, with 11 bases in between. Germline V gene sequence: CDR1 LGHNT, CDR2 FRNRAP. There are 14 residues in the CDR3.

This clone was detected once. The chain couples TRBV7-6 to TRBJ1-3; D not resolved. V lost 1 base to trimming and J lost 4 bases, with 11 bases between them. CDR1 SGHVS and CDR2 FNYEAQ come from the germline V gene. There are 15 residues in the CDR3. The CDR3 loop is CASSLDASEGNTIYF. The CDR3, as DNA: TGTGCCAGCAGCTTAGATGCGTCGGAGGGAAACACCATATATTTT.

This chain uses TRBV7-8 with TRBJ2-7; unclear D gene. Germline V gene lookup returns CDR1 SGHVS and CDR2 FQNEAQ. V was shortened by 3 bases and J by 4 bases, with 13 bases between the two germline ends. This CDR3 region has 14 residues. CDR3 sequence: CASSFRAVSYEQYF. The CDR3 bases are TGTGCCAGCAGCTTCCGGGCCGTCTCGTACGAGCAGTACTTC.

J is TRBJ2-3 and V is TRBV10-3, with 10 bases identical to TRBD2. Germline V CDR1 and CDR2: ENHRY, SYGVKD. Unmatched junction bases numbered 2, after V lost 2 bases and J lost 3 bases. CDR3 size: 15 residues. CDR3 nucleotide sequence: TGTGCCATCAGTGAGACTAGCGGGGTTACAGATACGCAGTATTTT. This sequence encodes CAISETSGVTDTQYF.

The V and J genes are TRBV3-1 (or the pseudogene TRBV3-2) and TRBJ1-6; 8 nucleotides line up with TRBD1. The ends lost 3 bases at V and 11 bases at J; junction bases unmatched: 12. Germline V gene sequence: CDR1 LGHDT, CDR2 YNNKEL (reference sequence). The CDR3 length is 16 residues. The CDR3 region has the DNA TGTGCCAGCAGCCAGCCTACAACGGGACAGGCTACACCCCTCCACTTT. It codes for CASSQPTTGQATPLHF.